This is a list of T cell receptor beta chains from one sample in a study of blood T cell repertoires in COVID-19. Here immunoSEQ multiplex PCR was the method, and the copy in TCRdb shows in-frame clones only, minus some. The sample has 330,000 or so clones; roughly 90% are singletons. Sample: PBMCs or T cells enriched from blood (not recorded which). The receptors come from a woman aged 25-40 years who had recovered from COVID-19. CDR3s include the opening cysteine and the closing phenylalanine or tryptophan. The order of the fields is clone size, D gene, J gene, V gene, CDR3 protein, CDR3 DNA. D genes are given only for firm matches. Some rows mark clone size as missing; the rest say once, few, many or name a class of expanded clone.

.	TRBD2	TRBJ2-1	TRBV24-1	CATSEWTMGLAVRNEQFF	TGTGCCACCAGTGAATGGACAATGGGACTAGCGGTTCGCAATGAGCAGTTCTTC
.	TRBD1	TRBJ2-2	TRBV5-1	CASSRQGNTGELFF	TGCGCCAGCAGCAGACAGGGAAACACCGGGGAGCTGTTTTTT
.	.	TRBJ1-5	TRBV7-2	CASSPGRTIKPQHF	TGTGCCAGCAGCCCAGGGAGGACCATCAAGCCCCAGCATTTT
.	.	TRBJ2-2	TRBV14	CASSPRRSRGKVVGELFF	TGTGCCAGCAGCCCCCGACGTTCGAGAGGGAAGGTGGTCGGGGAGCTGTTTTTT
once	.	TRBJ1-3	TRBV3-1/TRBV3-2	CASSQVGGKGNTIYF	TGTGCCAGCAGCCAAGTAGGCGGAAAGGGAAACACCATATATTTT
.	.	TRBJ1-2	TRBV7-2	CASSLRGARNYGYTF	TGTGCCAGCAGCTTGCGCGGGGCAAGGAACTATGGCTACACCTTC
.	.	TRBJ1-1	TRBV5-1	CASSSATGRPNTEAFF	TGCGCCAGCAGCTCCGCCACAGGACGGCCGAACACTGAAGCTTTCTTT
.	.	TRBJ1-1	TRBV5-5	CASSRQALVNTEAFF	TGTGCCAGCAGTCGACAGGCGCTAGTGAACACTGAAGCTTTCTTT
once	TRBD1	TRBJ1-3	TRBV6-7	CASSRDRIRSGNTIYF	TGTGCCAGCAGTAGGGACAGAATTCGCTCTGGAAACACCATATATTTT
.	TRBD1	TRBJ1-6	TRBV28	CASSLGTGGGSPLHF	TGTGCCAGCAGTTTGGGGACAGGGGGCGGATCACCCCTCCACTTT
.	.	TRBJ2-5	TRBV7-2	CASSFDQSQETQYF	TGTGCCAGCAGCTTCGATCAGTCCCAAGAGACCCAGTACTTC
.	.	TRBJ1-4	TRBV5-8	CASSLAGTGNEKLFF	TGTGCCAGCAGCTTGGCGGGGACTGGTAATGAAAAACTGTTTTTT
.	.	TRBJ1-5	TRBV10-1	CASSFDRFQPQHF	TGCGCCAGCAGTTTTGACAGGTTTCAGCCCCAGCATTTT
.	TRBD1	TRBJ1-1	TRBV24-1	CATSDPDRVWKNTEAFF	TGTGCCACCAGTGACCCCGACAGGGTTTGGAAGAACACTGAAGCTTTCTTT
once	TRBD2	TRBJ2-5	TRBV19	CASSTTSGEETQYF	TGTGCCAGTAGTACGACTAGCGGAGAAGAGACCCAGTACTTC
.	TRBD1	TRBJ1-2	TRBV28	CASSSGTGVPYGYTF	TGTGCCAGCAGTTCAGGGACAGGGGTTCCATATGGCTACACCTTC
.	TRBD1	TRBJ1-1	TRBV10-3	CAISFEGASEAFF	TGTGCCATCAGTTTCGAGGGGGCCTCTGAAGCTTTCTTT
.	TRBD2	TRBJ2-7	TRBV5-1	CASSLRAGDFYEQYF	TGCGCCAGCAGCTTGAGGGCGGGAGATTTCTACGAGCAGTACTTC
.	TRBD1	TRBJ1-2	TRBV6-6	CASTEDRGRQGYTF	TGTGCCAGCACCGAGGACAGGGGGCGTCAAGGCTACACCTTC
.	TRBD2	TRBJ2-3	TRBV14	CASSQGWRSGRITDTQYF	TGTGCCAGCAGCCAAGGGTGGCGCAGCGGGAGGATCACAGATACGCAGTATTTT
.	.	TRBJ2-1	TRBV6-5	CASRSRGRRVNEQFF	TGTGCCAGCAGGTCACGAGGGCGCCGAGTGAATGAGCAGTTCTTC
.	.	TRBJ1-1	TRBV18	CASSSEGEAFF	TGTGCCAGCTCATCCGAGGGCGAAGCTTTCTTT
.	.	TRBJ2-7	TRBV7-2	CASSSTPYEQYF	TGTGCCAGCAGCTCTACTCCCTACGAGCAGTACTTC
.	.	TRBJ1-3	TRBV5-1	CASSRDSGNTIYF	TGCGCCAGCAGCCGGGACTCTGGAAACACCATATATTTT
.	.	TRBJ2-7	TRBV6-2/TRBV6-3	CASSLAVYYEQYF	TGTGCCAGCAGTTTGGCGGTTTACTACGAGCAGTACTTC
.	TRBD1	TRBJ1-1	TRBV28	CASSSGQDTEAFF	TGTGCCAGCAGCAGTGGACAGGACACTGAAGCTTTCTTT
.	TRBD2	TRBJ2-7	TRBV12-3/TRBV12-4	CASSTQTSQKQYF	TGTGCCAGCAGTACTCAGACTAGCCAAAAGCAGTACTTC
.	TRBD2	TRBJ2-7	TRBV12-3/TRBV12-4	CASRSGGNYEQYF	TGTGCCAGCCGTTCGGGAGGAAACTACGAGCAGTACTTC
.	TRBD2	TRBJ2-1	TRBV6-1	CASRTSGVNEQFF	TGTGCCAGCAGGACTAGCGGGGTAAATGAGCAGTTCTTC
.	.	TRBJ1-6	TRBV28	CASSPREGVLSPLHF	TGTGCCAGCAGCCCTAGGGAGGGGGTATTGTCACCCCTCCACTTT
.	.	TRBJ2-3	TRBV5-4	CASSSDTSTDTQYF	TGTGCCAGCAGCTCGGACACGAGCACAGATACGCAGTATTTT
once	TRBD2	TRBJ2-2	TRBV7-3	CASSPIAGDTGELFF	TGTGCCAGCAGCCCAATAGCGGGAGATACCGGGGAGCTGTTTTTT
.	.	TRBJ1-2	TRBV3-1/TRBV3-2	CASSQDRYGYTF	TGTGCCAGCAGCCAAGATCGGTACGGCTACACCTTC
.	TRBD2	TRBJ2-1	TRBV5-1	CASSSGTSGRGRFF	TGCGCCAGCAGCTCTGGGACTAGCGGGAGGGGGCGGTTCTTC
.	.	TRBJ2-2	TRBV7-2	CASSLAWQRANTGELFF	TGTGCCAGCAGCTTAGCCTGGCAGCGAGCGAACACCGGGGAGCTGTTTTTT
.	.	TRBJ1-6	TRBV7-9	CASSFQVGSLNSPLHF	TGTGCCAGCAGCTTTCAAGTGGGCAGCCTTAATTCACCCCTCCACTTT
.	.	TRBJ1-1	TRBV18	CASSPRLNTEAFF	TGTGCCAGCTCCCCTAGATTGAACACTGAAGCTTTCTTT